Listed below are T cell receptor beta chains from one sample, sequenced in a study of T cells in Graves' hyperthyroidism and ophthalmopathy. From the multiplex PCR reads, TCRdb called clonotypes with MiXCR, one entry per CDR3 protein. The table shows around 700,000 distinct CDR3 sequences, with over 35% occurring only once. Sequenced material: blood. The origin of the receptors is a woman in her 40s with Graves' hyperthyroidism. Both conserved end residues are part of each CDR3. The D gene is left open where the match is weak. Where a row states a size, it is once, few, many or the class of an expanded clone; other rows omit it.

CDR3aa,CDR3nt,j_gene,d_gene,len,v_gene,abundance
CSVVAVPEETQYF,TGCAGCGTAGTCGCAGTCCCGGAAGAGACCCAGTACTTC,TRBJ2-5,-,13,TRBV29-1,-
CATSRDITRGGARTGELFF,TGTGCCACCAGCAGAGATATCACTAGAGGGGGGGCAAGGACCGGGGAGCTGTTTTTT,TRBJ2-2,-,19,TRBV15,few
CASSLAAGQYNSPLHF,TGCGCCAGCAGCTTAGCCGCGGGACAGTATAATTCACCCCTCCACTTT,TRBJ1-6,TRBD1,16,TRBV5-1,-
CASSWDRDGSPLHF,TGTGCCAGCAGCTGGGACAGGGATGGTTCACCCCTCCACTTT,TRBJ1-6,TRBD1,14,TRBV5-8,many
CASTPLLQGKSTF,TGTGCCAGCACCCCCCTCTTACAGGGGAAATCCACCTTC,TRBJ1-2,TRBD1,13,TRBV7-9,few
CASRADNTNTEAFF,TGTGCCAGCAGGGCCGACAATACGAACACTGAAGCTTTCTTT,TRBJ1-1,-,14,TRBV2,many
CASSQFTGTSYEQYF,TGCGCCAGCAGCCAATTTACCGGGACTAGCTACGAGCAGTACTTC,TRBJ2-7,TRBD2,15,TRBV4-3,few
CASNPRVGQGIDEQYF,TGCGCCAGCAACCCAAGAGTGGGACAGGGTATCGACGAGCAGTACTTC,TRBJ2-7,TRBD1,16,TRBV4-1,many
CASSYASRFF,TGTGCCAGCAGTTACGCTTCGAGGTTTTTC,TRBJ1-1,-,10,TRBV6-6,few
CATLEGQGGYGYTF,TGTGCCACCTTGGAAGGACAGGGAGGCTATGGCTACACCTTC,TRBJ1-2,TRBD1,14,TRBV25-1,-
CASSSGGDRANTEAFF,TGTGCCAGCAGCTCCGGCGGGGACAGGGCGAACACTGAAGCTTTCTTT,TRBJ1-1,TRBD1,16,TRBV11-2,once
CASSGTGGSYEQYF,TGTGCCAGTAGTGGGACAGGGGGCTCCTACGAGCAGTACTTC,TRBJ2-7,TRBD1,14,TRBV19,few
CASSLGQGREPEAFF,TGCGCCAGCAGCTTGGGACAGGGAAGGGAACCTGAAGCTTTCTTT,TRBJ1-1,TRBD1,15,TRBV5-1,-
CASSLMGAYGYTF,TGTGCCAGCAGCTTGATGGGAGCTTATGGCTACACCTTC,TRBJ1-2,-,13,TRBV5-6,many
CASIGQASYEQYF,TGCGCCAGCATAGGACAGGCTTCCTACGAGCAGTACTTC,TRBJ2-7,TRBD1,13,TRBV5-1,few
CASSLLLFLYGYTF,TGTGCCAGCAGCTTACTTCTTTTTCTCTATGGCTACACCTTC,TRBJ1-2,-,14,TRBV7-2,many
CSARDEWAATLNTEAFF,TGCAGTGCTAGAGATGAGTGGGCAGCAACTTTGAACACTGAAGCTTTCTTT,TRBJ1-1,-,17,TRBV20-1,-
CASSPPTYSEAFF,TGTGCCAGCAGCCCGCCGACCTACTCTGAAGCTTTCTTT,TRBJ1-1,-,13,TRBV7-9,many
CASSLGVGSPNIQYF,TGTGCCAGCAGCTTAGGCGTGGGGAGTCCAAACATTCAGTACTTC,TRBJ2-4,-,15,TRBV7-9,-
CASSQNKGMGEQYF,TGTGCCAGCAGCCAAAACAAAGGGATGGGCGAGCAGTACTTC,TRBJ2-7,-,14,TRBV2,many
CASCPDSRGEQYF,TGCGCCAGCTGTCCGGATAGCCGTGGGGAGCAGTACTTC,TRBJ2-7,-,13,TRBV5-1,few
CASSLVQGGYTGANVLTF,TGTGCCAGCAGCTTGGTACAGGGAGGTTATACTGGGGCCAACGTCCTGACTTTC,TRBJ2-6,-,18,TRBV13,-
CASSLTSGRRYEQYF,TGTGCCAGCAGCCTCACTAGCGGGAGGCGTTACGAGCAGTACTTC,TRBJ2-7,TRBD2,15,TRBV7-9,many
CASSGGFAGNYEQYF,TGCGCCAGCAGTGGGGGTTTTGCAGGCAACTACGAGCAGTACTTC,TRBJ2-7,-,15,TRBV2,-
CASSLGRLRTGSGSPLHF,TGTGCCAGCAGCTTGGGTCGTTTGCGGACAGGGTCCGGCTCACCCCTCCACTTT,TRBJ1-6,TRBD1,18,TRBV7-2,many
CASSLADSLYEQYF,TGTGCCAGCAGCTTAGCGGACAGCCTTTACGAGCAGTACTTC,TRBJ2-7,-,14,TRBV7-9,many
CASSGGQGNTGELFF,TGCGCCAGCAGCGGAGGACAGGGGAACACCGGGGAGCTGTTTTTT,TRBJ2-2,TRBD1,15,TRBV5-1,few
CASSSVSGGAETQYF,TGTGCCAGCAGCTCGGTTAGCGGGGGGGCGGAGACCCAGTACTTC,TRBJ2-5,TRBD2,15,TRBV7-2,few